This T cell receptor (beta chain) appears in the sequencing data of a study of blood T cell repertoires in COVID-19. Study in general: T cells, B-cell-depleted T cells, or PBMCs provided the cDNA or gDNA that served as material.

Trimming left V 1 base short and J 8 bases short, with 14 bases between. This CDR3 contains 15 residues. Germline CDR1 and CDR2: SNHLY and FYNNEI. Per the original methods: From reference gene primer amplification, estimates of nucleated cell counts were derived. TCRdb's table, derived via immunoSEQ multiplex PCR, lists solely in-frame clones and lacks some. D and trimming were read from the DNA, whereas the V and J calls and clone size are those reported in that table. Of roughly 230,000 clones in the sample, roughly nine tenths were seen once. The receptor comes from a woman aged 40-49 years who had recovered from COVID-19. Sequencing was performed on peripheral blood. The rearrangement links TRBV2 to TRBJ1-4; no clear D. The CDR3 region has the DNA TGTGCCAGCAGTGAAGGTGGTCGGGTTTCGGAAAAACTGTTTTTT. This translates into CASSEGGRVSEKLFF.